This T cell receptor beta chain was obtained from a study of tumor-infiltrating lymphocytes in oesophageal squamous cell carcinoma. Trimming cost V 2 bases and J 5 bases, with 12 bases left between them. The germline V gene encodes CDR1 SGHTA and CDR2 FQGTGA. There are 14 residues in the CDR3. TCRdb re-called the PCR reads through MiXCR, storing one row per CDR3 protein. The data show about 20,000 distinct CDR3 sequences, roughly 43% seen once. This chain joins TRBV7-3 and TRBJ2-5; possible D gene TRBD1, 5 bases. The sequencing sample was made of normal esophageal tissue next to the tumor. The sequence derives from a male donor with esophageal squamous cell carcinoma. The CDR3 DNA sequence: TGTGCCAGCAGCTTAGGGCAGGGTCTGGAGACCCAGTACTTC. Its protein product is CASSLGQGLETQYF.